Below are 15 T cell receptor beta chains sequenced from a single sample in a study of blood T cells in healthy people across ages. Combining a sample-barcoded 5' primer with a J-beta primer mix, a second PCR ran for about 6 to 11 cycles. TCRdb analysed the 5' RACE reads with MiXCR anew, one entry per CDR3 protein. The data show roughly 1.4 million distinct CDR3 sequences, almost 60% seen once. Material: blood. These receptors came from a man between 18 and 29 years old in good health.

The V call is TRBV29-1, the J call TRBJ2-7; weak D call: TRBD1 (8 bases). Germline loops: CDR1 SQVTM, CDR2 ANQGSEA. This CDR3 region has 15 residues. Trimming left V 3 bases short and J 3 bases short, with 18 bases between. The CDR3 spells CSVDKRDRNIYEQYF. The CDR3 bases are TGCAGCGTTGATAAGCGGGACAGGAACATCTACGAGCAGTACTTC.

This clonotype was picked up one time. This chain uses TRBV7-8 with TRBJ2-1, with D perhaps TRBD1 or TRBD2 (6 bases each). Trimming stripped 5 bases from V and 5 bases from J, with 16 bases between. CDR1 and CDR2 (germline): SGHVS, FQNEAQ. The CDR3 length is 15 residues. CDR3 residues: CASSGLGGPNNEQFF. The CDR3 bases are TGTGCCAGCAGCGGTTTAGGGGGGCCCAACAATGAGCAGTTCTTC.

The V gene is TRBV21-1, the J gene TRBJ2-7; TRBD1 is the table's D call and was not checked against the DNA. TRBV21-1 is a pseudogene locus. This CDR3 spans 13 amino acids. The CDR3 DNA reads TGTGCCACCCGCCCCCCTTGCTCCTACGAGCAGTACTTC. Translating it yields CATRPPCSYEQYF.

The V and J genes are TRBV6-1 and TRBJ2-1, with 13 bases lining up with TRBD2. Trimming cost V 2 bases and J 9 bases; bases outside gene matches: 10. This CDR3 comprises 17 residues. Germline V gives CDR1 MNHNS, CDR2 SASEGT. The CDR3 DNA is TGTGCCAGCAGTGAACTAGGACTAGCGGGAGTTGGCAGTGAGCAGTTCTTC. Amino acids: CASSELGLAGVGSEQFF.

The CDR3 sequence is CSAGGEEETQYF. Here the CDR3 DNA reads TGCAGCGCCGGAGGGGAGGAAGAGACCCAGTACTTC. The V call is TRBV29-1, the J call TRBJ2-7, with D perhaps TRBD2 (6 bases). The DNA end favors TRBJ2-5, so the J call may be wrong. The V gene's germline CDR1 is SQVTM and CDR2 ANQGSEA. This CDR3 comprises 12 residues.

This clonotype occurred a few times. CDR3 sequence reads: CASSTRTGGQPQHF. DNA for the CDR3: TGTGCCAGCAGCACCCGGACAGGTGGTCAGCCCCAGCATTTT. V is TRBV7-2 and J is TRBJ1-5, with 7 bases that match TRBD1. The CDR3 length is 14 residues. The V gene's germline CDR1 is SGHTA and CDR2 FQGNSA. With V trimmed by 5 bases and J by 6 bases, 7 bases remained unmatched.

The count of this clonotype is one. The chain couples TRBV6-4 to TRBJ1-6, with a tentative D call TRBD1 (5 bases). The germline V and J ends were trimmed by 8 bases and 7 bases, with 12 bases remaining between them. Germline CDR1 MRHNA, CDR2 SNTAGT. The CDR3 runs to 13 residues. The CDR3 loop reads CASADRENSPLHF. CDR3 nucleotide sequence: TGTGCCAGCGCTGACAGAGAGAATTCACCCCTCCACTTT.

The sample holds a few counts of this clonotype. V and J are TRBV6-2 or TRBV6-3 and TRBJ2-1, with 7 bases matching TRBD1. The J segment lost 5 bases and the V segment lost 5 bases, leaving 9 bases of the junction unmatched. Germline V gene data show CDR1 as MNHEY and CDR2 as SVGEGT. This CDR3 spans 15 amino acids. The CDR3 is CASSDGTADDNEQFF. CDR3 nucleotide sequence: TGTGCCAGCAGTGACGGGACAGCCGATGACAATGAGCAGTTCTTC.

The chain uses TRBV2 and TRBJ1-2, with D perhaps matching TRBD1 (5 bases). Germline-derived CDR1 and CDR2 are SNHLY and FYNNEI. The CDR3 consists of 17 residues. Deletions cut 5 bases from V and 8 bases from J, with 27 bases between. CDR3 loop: CASSSVGDRQPRWGYTF. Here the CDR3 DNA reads TGTGCCAGCAGTTCAGTTGGAGACAGACAACCCCGGTGGGGCTACACCTTC. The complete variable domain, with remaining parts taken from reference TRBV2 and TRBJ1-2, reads EPEVTQTPSHQVTQMGQEVILRCVPISNHLYFYWYRQILGQKVEFLVSFYNNEISEKSEIFDDQFSVERPDGSNFTLKIRSTKLEDSAMYFCASSSVGDRQPRWGYTFGSGTRLTVV.

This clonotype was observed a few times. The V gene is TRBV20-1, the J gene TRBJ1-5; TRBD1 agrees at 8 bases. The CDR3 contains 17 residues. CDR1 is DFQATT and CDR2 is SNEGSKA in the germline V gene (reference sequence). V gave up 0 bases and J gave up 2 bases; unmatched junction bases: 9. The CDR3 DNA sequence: TGCAGTGCTAGAGATCTGCAGGGGGCGAATGGCAATCAGCCCCAGCATTTT. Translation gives CSARDLQGANGNQPQHF.

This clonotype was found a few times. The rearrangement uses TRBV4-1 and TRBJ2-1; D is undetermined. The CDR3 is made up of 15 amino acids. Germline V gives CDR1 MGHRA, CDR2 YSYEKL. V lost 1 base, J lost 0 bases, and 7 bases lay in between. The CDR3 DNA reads TGCGCCAGCAGCCAAGTGTTGAGCTCCTACAATGAGCAGTTCTTC. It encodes CASSQVLSSYNEQFF.

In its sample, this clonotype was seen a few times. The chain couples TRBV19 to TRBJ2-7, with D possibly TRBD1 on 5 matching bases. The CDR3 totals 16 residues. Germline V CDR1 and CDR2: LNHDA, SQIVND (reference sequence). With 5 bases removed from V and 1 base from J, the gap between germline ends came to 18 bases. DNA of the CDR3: TGTGCCAGTAGTCAACCGGCGACAGAGTATTCCTACGAGCAGTACTTC. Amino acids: CASSQPATEYSYEQYF.

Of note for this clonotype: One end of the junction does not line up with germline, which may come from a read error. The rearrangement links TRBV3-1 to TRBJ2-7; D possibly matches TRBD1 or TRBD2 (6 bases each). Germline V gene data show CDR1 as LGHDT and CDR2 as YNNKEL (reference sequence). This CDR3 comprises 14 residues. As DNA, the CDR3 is TGTGCCAGCAACGACGGGGGCCGGAGCTACGAGCGGTACTTC. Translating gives CASNDGGRSYERYF.

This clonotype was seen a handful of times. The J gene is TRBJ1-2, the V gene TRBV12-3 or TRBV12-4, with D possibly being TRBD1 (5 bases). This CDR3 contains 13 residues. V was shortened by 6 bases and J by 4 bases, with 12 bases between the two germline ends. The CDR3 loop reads CASSPGLFYGYTF. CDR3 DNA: TGTGCCAGCAGCCCAGGGTTGTTCTATGGCTACACCTTC.

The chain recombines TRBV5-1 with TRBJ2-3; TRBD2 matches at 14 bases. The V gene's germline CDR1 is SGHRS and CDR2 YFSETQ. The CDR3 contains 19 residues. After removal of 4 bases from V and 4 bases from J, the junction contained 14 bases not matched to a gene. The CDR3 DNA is TGCGCCAGCAGCAGGCGTCCTCCGGGACTAGCGGGGGCGGCAGATACGCAGTATTTT. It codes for CASSRRPPGLAGAADTQYF.